This T cell receptor (beta chain) was sequenced for a study of blood T cell repertoires in COVID-19. In the original processing: By means of reference gene primer amplification, nucleated cell counts were estimated. Assay used: immunoSEQ multiplex PCR; TCRdb lists only in-frame clones, some missing. That table gives V, J and clone size, and the DNA gave D and trimming. Here the sample spans over 200,000 clones, approximately 90% being singletons. Sequences were obtained from peripheral blood. This sequence originates from a woman aged 40-49 years who had recovered from COVID-19.

The CDR3 is CASSCGGWRPPTDTQYF. The CDR3 nucleotides read TGTGCCAGCAGCTGCGGGGGCTGGCGGCCCCCCACAGATACGCAGTATTTT. The V gene is TRBV5-7, the J gene TRBJ2-3, with D perhaps matching TRBD2 (7 bases). TRBV5-7 is filed as an ORF, its function uncertain. V lost 3 bases to trimming and J lost 2 bases, with 19 bases between them. The CDR3 totals 17 residues.